Listed below are T cell receptor beta chains from one sample, sequenced in a study of HIV-infected patients and healthy controls. TCRdb re-called the 5' RACE reads with MiXCR, one entry per CDR3 protein. The table has some 10,000 distinct CDR3 sequences, around 5.4% seen once. Sequenced sample: blood. All receptors come from an adult in good health. Both conserved end residues are part of each CDR3. D genes are given only for firm matches. Not every row has a clone size; where given, it reads once, few, many or a size class.

j_gene	abundance	d_gene	v_gene	CDR3aa	CDR3nt
TRBJ2-5	medium-sized	TRBD2	TRBV29-1	CSAARGGPEETQYF	TGCAGCGCCGCCCGGGGGGGCCCCGAAGAGACCCAGTACTTC
TRBJ2-5	many	TRBD2	TRBV7-2	CASSLRGSGGQETQYF	TGTGCCAGCAGCTTAAGAGGGTCGGGGGGGCAAGAGACCCAGTACTTC
TRBJ1-5	medium-sized	TRBD1	TRBV2	CASSPPEAGGAEGQPQHF	TGTGCCAGCAGTCCCCCGGAGGCAGGGGGCGCAGAAGGTCAGCCCCAGCATTTT
TRBJ1-6	many	TRBD1	TRBV12-3/TRBV12-4	CASSLRGQYNSPLHF	TGTGCCAGCAGTTTAAGGGGACAGTATAATTCACCCCTCCACTTT
TRBJ1-5	medium-sized	.	TRBV6-2/TRBV6-3	CASRPSINQPQHF	TGTGCCAGCAGACCCAGTATAAATCAGCCCCAGCATTTT
TRBJ1-5	medium-sized	.	TRBV19	CASSMDSNQPQHF	TGTGCCAGTAGTATGGATAGCAATCAGCCCCAGCATTTT
TRBJ2-1	medium-sized	.	TRBV20-1	CSASDRDLKYNEQFF	TGCAGTGCTAGTGACCGGGACTTAAAATACAATGAGCAGTTCTTC
TRBJ2-5	many	TRBD2	TRBV7-9	CASSLWPTSAQETQYF	TGTGCCAGCAGCTTATGGCCTACTAGCGCACAAGAGACCCAGTACTTC
TRBJ2-3	many	.	TRBV19	CASSTWLSDTQYF	TGTGCCAGTAGTACCTGGTTATCAGATACGCAGTATTTT
TRBJ2-7	many	.	TRBV4-1	CASSQATGNEQYF	TGCGCCAGCAGCCAAGCCACAGGCAACGAGCAGTACTTC
TRBJ2-7	.	.	TRBV6-6	CASSYGPYEQYF	TGTGCCAGCAGTTACGGGCCCTACGAGCAGTACTTC
TRBJ2-3	many	.	TRBV10-3	CATQGPVRTDTQYF	TGTGCCACCCAGGGGCCGGTCCGCACAGATACGCAGTATTTT
TRBJ1-2	.	TRBD1	TRBV20-1	CSATPNRDRGYGYTF	TGCAGTGCCACTCCGAACCGGGACAGGGGCTATGGCTACACCTTC
TRBJ1-1	few	.	TRBV28	CASRTGTEAFF	TGTGCCAGCCGGACGGGTACTGAAGCTTTCTTT
TRBJ2-4	.	TRBD1	TRBV5-1	CASSWQTGGENIQYF	TGCGCCAGCAGCTGGCAGACAGGGGGCGAAAACATTCAGTACTTC
TRBJ1-4	many	.	TRBV10-2	CASREGVREKLFF	TGCGCCAGCCGGGAGGGGGTTCGGGAAAAACTGTTTTTT
TRBJ1-5	.	TRBD1	TRBV6-2/TRBV6-3	CASRGPFFSRDSTFNQPQHF	TGTGCCAGCAGGGGTCCGTTTTTTAGCCGGGACAGCACCTTCAATCAGCCCCAGCATTTT
TRBJ2-1	medium-sized	.	TRBV24-1	CATSDSQRVGENEQFF	TGTGCCACCAGTGATTCTCAGAGGGTGGGAGAAAATGAGCAGTTCTTC
TRBJ2-1	many	TRBD1	TRBV10-3	CAIRPSDRGNEQFF	TGTGCCATCAGACCCTCGGACAGGGGTAATGAGCAGTTCTTC
TRBJ2-3	many	TRBD2	TRBV5-1	CASSLQAGRTDTQYF	TGCGCCAGCAGCTTGCAAGCGGGACGCACAGATACGCAGTATTTT
TRBJ1-5	many	TRBD1	TRBV6-6	CASTKGARRDVSTQHF	TGTGCCAGCACCAAGGGGGCACGACGGGACGTCTCGACCCAGCATTTT
TRBJ2-7	many	TRBD1	TRBV19	CASSIGTGRSSSYEQYF	TGTGCCAGTAGTATCGGGACAGGACGATCCTCCTCCTACGAGCAGTACTTC
TRBJ2-5	.	TRBD2	TRBV7-2	CASSWTSQETQYF	TGTGCCAGCAGCTGGACTAGCCAAGAGACCCAGTACTTC
TRBJ2-3	medium-sized	.	TRBV3-1	CASSPDVGVVDTQYF	TGTGCCAGCAGCCCAGACGTAGGGGTTGTAGATACGCAGTATTTT
TRBJ2-1	medium-sized	.	TRBV6-2/TRBV6-3	CASSKTEGGEQFF	TGTGCCAGCAGCAAAACCGAAGGCGGTGAGCAGTTCTTC
TRBJ2-5	medium-sized	.	TRBV29-1	CSVEAVDRETQYF	TGCAGCGTTGAAGCCGTGGATCGAGAGACCCAGTACTTC
TRBJ2-3	many	TRBD1	TRBV6-2/TRBV6-3	CASSFRQGTSRGTDTQYF	TGTGCCAGCAGTTTTAGACAGGGGACTTCCCGAGGGACAGATACGCAGTATTTT
TRBJ2-7	few	TRBD2	TRBV27	CASSPSGGTYEQYF	TGTGCCAGCAGTCCAAGCGGGGGAACCTACGAGCAGTACTTC
TRBJ2-5	many	.	TRBV20-1	CSASRVGQYQETQYF	TGCAGTGCGTCTCGCGTCGGGCAGTACCAAGAGACCCAGTACTTC
TRBJ2-3	many	.	TRBV19	CASRNPSGSLGDTQYF	TGTGCCAGTAGAAATCCCTCGGGGTCCCTAGGAGATACGCAGTATTTT
TRBJ1-5	many	.	TRBV5-1	CASSLDQGQPQHF	TGCGCCAGCAGCTTGGACCAGGGTCAGCCCCAGCATTTT
TRBJ1-1	.	TRBD1	TRBV12-5	CASGLGFRGQGLNTEAFF	TGTGCTAGTGGTTTGGGGTTTAGGGGACAGGGCTTGAACACTGAAGCTTTCTTT
TRBJ2-1	many	TRBD1	TRBV30	CACWDSSSSYNEQFF	TGTGCCTGTTGGGACAGCTCGAGCTCCTACAATGAGCAGTTCTTC
TRBJ1-1	medium-sized	.	TRBV12-3/TRBV12-4	CASSLGGGRAPVRAFF	TGTGCCAGCAGTTTAGGCGGGGGCAGGGCACCGGTAAGAGCTTTCTTT
TRBJ2-7	medium-sized	.	TRBV5-4	CASSLGYEQYF	TGTGCCAGCAGCTTGGGATACGAGCAGTACTTC
TRBJ1-4	many	.	TRBV5-4	CASSLTRQRNEKLFF	TGTGCCAGCAGCTTGACGCGACAGCGGAATGAAAAACTGTTTTTT
TRBJ2-5	many	TRBD2	TRBV20-1	CSATSGRGLGETQYF	TGCAGTGCAACTAGCGGGAGGGGACTGGGAGAGACCCAGTACTTC
TRBJ2-3	.	.	TRBV28	CASSLPGHAVDTQYF	TGTGCCAGCAGTTTGCCGGGCCATGCGGTAGATACGCAGTATTTT
TRBJ2-3	medium-sized	.	TRBV28	CATKLPGGGPADTQYF	TGTGCCACAAAGCTGCCTGGCGGGGGCCCGGCAGATACGCAGTATTTT